Detailed here is one TCR beta chain. Its matching antigen is unknown. The data stem from a study of T cells in Graves' hyperthyroidism and ophthalmopathy. Study observations and caveats: Researchers found most expanded thyroid clonotypes above 0.001 in blood as well.

Germline assignment: CDR1 MNHEY and CDR2 SVGEGT. This CDR3 has 13 amino acids. V was cut by 7 bases and J by 2 bases, with 12 bases left in between. The investigators amplified TCR beta CDR3 regions from RNA transcripts. HTBI primers were used for first-round RT-PCR of the TCR CDR3. TCRdb recomputed calls from the multiplex PCR reads with MiXCR, one row per CDR3 protein. The table includes around 580,000 distinct CDR3 sequences, 16% detected once. This TCR derives from a woman younger than 30 with Graves' hyperthyroidism. The sequenced sample was blood. The chain uses TRBV6-2 or TRBV6-3 and TRBJ2-7; possible D gene TRBD2, 6 bases. The CDR3 coding sequence is TGTGCCAGCACCCGGGACTGGACCTACGAGCAGTACTTC. This encodes CASTRDWTYEQYF.